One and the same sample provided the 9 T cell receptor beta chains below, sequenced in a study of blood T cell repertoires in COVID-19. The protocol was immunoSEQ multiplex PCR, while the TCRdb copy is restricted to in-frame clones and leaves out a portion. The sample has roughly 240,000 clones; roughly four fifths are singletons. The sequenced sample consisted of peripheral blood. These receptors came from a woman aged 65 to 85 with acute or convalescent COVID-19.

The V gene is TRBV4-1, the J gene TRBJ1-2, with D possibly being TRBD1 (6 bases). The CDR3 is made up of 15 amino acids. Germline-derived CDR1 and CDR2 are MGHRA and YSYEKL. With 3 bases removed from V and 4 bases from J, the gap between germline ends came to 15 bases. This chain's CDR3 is CASSHSTGPGYGYTF. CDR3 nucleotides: TGCGCCAGCAGCCACTCGACAGGTCCGGGCTATGGCTACACCTTC.

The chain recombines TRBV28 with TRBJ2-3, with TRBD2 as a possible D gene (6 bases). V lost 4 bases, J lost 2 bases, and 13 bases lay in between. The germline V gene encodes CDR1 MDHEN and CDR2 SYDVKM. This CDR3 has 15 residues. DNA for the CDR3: TGTGCCAGCAGTTCTCCGGGACTCCTCACAGATACGCAGTATTTT. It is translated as CASSSPGLLTDTQYF.

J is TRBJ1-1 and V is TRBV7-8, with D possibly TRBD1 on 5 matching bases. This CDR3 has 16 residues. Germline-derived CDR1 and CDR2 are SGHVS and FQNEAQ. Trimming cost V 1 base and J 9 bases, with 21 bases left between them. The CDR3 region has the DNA TGTGCCAGCAGCTTAGACAGGACCAGACCCAGTCTGAAAGCTTTCTTT. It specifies CASSLDRTRPSLKAFF.

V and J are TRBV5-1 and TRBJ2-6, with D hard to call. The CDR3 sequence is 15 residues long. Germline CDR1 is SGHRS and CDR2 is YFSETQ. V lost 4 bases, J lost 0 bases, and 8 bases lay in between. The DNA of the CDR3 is TGCGCCAGCAGCCTAACAGCCTCTGGGGCCAACGTCCTGACTTTC. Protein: CASSLTASGANVLTF.

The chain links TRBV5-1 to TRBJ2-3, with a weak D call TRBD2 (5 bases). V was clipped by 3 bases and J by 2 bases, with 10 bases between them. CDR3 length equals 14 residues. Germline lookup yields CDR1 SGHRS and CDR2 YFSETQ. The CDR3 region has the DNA TGCGCCAGCAGCTGGGGTGACTACACAGATACGCAGTATTTT. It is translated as CASSWGDYTDTQYF.

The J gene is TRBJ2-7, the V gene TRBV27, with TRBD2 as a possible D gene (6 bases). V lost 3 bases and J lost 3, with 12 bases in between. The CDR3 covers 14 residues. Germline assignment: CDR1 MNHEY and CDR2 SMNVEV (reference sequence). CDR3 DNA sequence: TGTGCCAGCAGTTTTGGGGGGTCAAGCTACGAGCAGTACTTC. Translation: CASSFGGSSYEQYF.

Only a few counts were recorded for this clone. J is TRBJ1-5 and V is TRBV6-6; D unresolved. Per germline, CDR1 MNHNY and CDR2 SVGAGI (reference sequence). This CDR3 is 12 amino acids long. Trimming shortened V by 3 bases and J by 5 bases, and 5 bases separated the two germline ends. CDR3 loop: CASSYRDQPQHF. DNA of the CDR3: TGTGCCAGCAGTTATCGGGATCAGCCCCAGCATTTT.

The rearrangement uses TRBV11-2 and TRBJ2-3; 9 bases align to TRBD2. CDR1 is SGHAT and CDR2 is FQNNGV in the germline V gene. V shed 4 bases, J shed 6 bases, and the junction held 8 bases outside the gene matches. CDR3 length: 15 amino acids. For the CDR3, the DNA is TGTGCCAGCAGCTCGATGGCGGGGGGGCGGGATACGCAGTATTTT. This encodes CASSSMAGGRDTQYF.

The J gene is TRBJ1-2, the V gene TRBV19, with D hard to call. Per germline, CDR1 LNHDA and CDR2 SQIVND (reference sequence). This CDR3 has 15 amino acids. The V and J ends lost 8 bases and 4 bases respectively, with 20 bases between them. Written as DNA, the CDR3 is TGTGCCAGTCGCCGCCGAGGCACCCAACTCTATGGCTACACCTTC. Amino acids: CASRRRGTQLYGYTF.